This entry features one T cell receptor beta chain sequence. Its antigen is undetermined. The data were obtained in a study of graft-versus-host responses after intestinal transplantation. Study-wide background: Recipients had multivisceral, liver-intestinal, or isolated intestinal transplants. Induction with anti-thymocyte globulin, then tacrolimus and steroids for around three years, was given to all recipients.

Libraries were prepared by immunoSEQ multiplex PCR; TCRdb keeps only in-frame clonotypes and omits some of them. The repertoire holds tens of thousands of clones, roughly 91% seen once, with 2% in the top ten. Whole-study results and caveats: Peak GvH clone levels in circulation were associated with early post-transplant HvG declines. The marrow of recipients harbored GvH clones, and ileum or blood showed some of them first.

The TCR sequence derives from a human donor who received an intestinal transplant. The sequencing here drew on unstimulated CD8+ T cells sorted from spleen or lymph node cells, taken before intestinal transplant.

CDR3 in DNA: TGTGCCAGCAGCCAGGGAGGGGCAAACACTGAAGCTTTCTTT. This encodes CASSQGGANTEAFF. This sequence joins TRBV14 and TRBJ1-1; TRBD1 might be the D (5 bases). Germline lookup yields CDR1 SGHDN and CDR2 FVKESK. The CDR3 spans 14 residues. The V gene lost 3 bases and the J gene lost 2 bases, with 10 bases spanning the gap.